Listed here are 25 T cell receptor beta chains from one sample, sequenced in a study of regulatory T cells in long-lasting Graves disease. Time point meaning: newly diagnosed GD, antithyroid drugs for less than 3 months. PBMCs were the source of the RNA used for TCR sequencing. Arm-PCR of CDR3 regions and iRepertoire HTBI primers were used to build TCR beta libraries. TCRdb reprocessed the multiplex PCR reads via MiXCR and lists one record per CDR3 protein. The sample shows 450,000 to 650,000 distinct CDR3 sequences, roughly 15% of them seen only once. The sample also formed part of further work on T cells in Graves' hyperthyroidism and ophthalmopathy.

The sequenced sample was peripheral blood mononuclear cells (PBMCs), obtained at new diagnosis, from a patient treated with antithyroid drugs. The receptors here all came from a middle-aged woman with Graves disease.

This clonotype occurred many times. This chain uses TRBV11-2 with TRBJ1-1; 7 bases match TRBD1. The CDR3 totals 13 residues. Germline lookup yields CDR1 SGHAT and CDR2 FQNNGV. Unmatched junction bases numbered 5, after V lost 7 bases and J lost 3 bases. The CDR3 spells CASNRQGHTEAFF. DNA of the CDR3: TGTGCCAGCAACAGACAGGGACACACTGAAGCTTTCTTT.

CDR3 sequence (DNA): TGCAGTGCCCCGGACAGGGCGGGAGAAAAACTGTTTTTT. This encodes CSAPDRAGEKLFF. The V call is TRBV20-1, the J call TRBJ1-4; 8 bases align to TRBD1. The CDR3 totals 13 residues. V lost 6 bases, J lost 8 bases, and 8 bases stayed unmatched. Germline CDR1 and CDR2: DFQATT and SNEGSKA (reference sequence).

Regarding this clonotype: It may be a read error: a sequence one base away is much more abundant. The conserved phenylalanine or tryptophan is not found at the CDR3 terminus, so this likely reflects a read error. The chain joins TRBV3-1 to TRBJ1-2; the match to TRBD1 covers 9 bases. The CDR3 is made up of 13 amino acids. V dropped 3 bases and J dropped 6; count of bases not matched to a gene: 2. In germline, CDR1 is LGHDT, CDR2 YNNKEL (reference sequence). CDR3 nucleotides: TGTGCCAGCAGCCAGGGGACAGGGAATGGCTACACCTCC. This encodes CASSQGTGNGYTS.

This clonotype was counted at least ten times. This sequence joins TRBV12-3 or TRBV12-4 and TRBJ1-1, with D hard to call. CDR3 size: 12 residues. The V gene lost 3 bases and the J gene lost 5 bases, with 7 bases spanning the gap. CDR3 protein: CASSFSPTEAFF. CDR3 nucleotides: TGTGCCAGCAGTTTCTCCCCGACTGAAGCTTTCTTT.

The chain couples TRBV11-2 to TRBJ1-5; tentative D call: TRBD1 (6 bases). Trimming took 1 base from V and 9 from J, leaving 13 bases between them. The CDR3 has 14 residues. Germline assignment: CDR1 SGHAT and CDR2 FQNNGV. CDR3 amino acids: CASSLAARGRPQHF. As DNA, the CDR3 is TGTGCCAGCAGCTTAGCGGCAAGGGGGAGGCCCCAGCATTTT.

CDR3 bases: TGCAGTGCTACTACCCTCCGGCGGGGGCTGGAAGAGCAGTACTTC. This translates into CSATTLRRGLEEQYF. This chain uses TRBV20-1 with TRBJ2-7; D perhaps matches TRBD2 (7 bases). This CDR3 spans 15 amino acids. Between the trimmed V and J ends, which lost 4 bases and 7 bases, there was a span of 23 bases. Germline CDR1 is DFQATT and CDR2 is SNEGSKA (reference sequence).

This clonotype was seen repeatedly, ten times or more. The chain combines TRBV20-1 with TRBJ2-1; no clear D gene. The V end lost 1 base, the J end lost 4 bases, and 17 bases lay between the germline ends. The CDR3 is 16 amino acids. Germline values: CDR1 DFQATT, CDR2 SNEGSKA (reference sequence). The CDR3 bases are TGCAGTGCTAGAGTCCACGGAACGACGTATTACAATGAGCAGTTCTTC. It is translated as CSARVHGTTYYNEQFF.

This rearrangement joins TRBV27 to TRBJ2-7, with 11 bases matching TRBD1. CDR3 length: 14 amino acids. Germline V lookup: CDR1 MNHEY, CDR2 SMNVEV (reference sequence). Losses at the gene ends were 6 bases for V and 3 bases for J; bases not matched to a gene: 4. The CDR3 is CASSKGTGGYEQYF. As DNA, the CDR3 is TGTGCCAGCAGCAAAGGGACAGGGGGCTACGAGCAGTACTTC.

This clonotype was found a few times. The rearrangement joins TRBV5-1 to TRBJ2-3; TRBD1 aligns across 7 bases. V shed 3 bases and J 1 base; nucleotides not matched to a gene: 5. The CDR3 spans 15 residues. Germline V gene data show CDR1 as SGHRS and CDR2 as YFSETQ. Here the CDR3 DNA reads TGCGCCAGCAGCTCCCCTCAGGGGGGCACAGATACGCAGTATTTT. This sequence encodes CASSSPQGGTDTQYF.

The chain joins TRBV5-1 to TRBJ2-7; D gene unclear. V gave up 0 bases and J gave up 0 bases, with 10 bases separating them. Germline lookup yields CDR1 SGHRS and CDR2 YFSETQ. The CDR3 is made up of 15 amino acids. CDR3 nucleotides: TGCGCCAGCAGCTTGGATGCTTCCTTCTCCTACGAGCAGTACTTC. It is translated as CASSLDASFSYEQYF. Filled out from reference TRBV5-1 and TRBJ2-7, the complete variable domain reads KAGVTQTPRYLIKTRGQQVTLSCSPISGHRSVSWYQQTPGQGLQFLFEYFSETQRNKGNFPGRFSGRQFSNSRSEMNVSTLELGDSALYLCASSLDASFSYEQYFGPGTRLTVT.

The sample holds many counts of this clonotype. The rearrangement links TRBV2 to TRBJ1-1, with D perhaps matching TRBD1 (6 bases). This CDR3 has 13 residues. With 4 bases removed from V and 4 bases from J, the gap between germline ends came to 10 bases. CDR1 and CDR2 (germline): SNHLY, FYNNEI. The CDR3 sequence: CASSVQGSTEAFF. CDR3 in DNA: TGTGCCAGCAGTGTCCAGGGGTCCACTGAAGCTTTCTTT.

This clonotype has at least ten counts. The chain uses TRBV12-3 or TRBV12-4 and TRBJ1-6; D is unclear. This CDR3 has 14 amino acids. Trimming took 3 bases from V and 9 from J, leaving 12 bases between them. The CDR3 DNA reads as TGTGCCAGCAGTTTCATGGGGAGAGGTTCACCCCTCCACTTT. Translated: CASSFMGRGSPLHF.

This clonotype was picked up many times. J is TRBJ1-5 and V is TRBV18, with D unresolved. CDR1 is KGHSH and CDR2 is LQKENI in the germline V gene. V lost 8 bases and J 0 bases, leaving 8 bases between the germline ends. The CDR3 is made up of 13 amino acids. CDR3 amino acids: CASRHSSNQPQHF. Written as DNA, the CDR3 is TGTGCCAGCCGACATTCTAGCAATCAGCCCCAGCATTTT.

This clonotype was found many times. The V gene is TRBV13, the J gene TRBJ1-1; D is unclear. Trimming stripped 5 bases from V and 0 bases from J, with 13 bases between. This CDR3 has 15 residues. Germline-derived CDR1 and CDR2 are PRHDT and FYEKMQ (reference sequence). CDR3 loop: CASSHKVTLNTEAFF. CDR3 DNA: TGTGCCAGCAGCCACAAGGTGACCTTGAACACTGAAGCTTTCTTT.

In DNA, the CDR3 is TGTGCCAGCAGCCAATTGCGCGCTCATTCAGATACGCAGTATTTT. It codes for CASSQLRAHSDTQYF. This chain joins TRBV3-1 and TRBJ2-3, with D hard to call. Germline CDR1 LGHDT, CDR2 YNNKEL (reference sequence). V lost 2 bases, J lost 4 bases, and 13 bases lay in between. This CDR3 is built from 15 residues.

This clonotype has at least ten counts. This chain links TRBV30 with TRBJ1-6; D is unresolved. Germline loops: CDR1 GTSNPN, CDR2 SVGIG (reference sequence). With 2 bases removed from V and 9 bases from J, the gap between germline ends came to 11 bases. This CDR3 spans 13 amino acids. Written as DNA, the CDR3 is TGTGCCTGGAGTACGTCTCTCGGTTCACCCCTCCACTTT. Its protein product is CAWSTSLGSPLHF.

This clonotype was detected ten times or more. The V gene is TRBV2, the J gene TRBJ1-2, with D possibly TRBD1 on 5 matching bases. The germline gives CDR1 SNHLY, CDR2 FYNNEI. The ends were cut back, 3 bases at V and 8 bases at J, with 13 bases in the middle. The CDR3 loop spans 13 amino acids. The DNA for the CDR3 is TGTGCCAGCAGTGATGAAGGATACAGGGGCTACACCTTC. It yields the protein CASSDEGYRGYTF.

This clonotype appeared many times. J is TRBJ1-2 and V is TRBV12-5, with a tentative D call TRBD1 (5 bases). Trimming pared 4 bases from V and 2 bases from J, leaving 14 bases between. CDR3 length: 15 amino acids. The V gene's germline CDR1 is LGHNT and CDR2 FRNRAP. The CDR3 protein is CASGSRQSANYGYTF. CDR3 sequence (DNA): TGTGCTAGTGGTTCAAGACAGTCGGCCAACTATGGCTACACCTTC.

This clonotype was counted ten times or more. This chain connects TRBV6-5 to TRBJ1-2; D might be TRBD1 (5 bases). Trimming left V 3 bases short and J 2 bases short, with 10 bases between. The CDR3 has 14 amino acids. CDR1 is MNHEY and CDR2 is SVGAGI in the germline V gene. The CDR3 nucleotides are TGTGCCAGCAGTTATGGGACCCCCAACTATGGCTACACCTTC. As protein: CASSYGTPNYGYTF.

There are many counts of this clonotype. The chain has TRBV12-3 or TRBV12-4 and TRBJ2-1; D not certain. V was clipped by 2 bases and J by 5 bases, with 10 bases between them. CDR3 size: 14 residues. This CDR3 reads CASSLSPANNEQFF. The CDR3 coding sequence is TGTGCCAGCAGTTTATCACCAGCTAACAATGAGCAGTTCTTC.

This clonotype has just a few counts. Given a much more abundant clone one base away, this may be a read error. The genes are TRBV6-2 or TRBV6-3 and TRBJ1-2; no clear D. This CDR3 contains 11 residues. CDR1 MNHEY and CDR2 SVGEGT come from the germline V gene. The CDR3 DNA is TGTGCCAGCAGTTACTTCTATGGCTACGCCTTC. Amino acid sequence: CASSYFYGYAF.

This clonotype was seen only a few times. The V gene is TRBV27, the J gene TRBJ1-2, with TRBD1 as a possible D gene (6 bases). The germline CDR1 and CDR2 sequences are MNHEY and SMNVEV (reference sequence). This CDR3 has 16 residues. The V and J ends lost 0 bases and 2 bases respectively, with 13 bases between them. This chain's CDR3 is CASSLSGQLSNYGYTF. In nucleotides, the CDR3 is TGTGCCAGCAGTTTATCTGGACAGCTCTCGAACTATGGCTACACCTTC.

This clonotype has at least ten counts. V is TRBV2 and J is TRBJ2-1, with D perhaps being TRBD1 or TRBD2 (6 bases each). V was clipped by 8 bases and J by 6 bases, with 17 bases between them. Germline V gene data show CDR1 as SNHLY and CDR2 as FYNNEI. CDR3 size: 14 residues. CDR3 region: CASLGGRGGNEQFF. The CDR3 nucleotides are TGTGCCAGCTTGGGGGGCCGAGGGGGCAATGAGCAGTTCTTC.

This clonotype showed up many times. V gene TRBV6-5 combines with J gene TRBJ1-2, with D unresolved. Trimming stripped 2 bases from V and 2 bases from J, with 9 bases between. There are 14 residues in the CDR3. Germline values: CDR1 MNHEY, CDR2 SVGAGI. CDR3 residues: CASSYIGANYGYTF. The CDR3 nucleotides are TGTGCCAGCAGTTACATAGGAGCGAACTATGGCTACACCTTC.

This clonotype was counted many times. CDR3 nucleotide sequence: TGTGCCAGCAGGGCTAGCGGGCCCGGAGAAAAACTGTTTTTT. Protein sequence: CASRASGPGEKLFF. The chain is built from TRBV2 and TRBJ1-4, with no clear D. V dropped 6 bases and J dropped 8 bases, with 16 bases sitting between them. Germline assignment: CDR1 SNHLY and CDR2 FYNNEI. The length of the CDR3 is 14 residues.